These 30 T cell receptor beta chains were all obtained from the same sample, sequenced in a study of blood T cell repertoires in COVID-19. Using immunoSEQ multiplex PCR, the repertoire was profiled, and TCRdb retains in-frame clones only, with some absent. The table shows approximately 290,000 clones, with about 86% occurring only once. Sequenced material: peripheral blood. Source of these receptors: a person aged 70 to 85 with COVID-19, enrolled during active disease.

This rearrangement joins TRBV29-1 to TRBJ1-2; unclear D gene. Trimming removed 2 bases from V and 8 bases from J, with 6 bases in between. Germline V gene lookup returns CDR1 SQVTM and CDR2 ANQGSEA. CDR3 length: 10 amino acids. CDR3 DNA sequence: TGCAGCGTTGAACGGAGGGGCTACACCTTC. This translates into CSVERRGYTF. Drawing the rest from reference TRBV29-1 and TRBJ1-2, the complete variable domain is SAVISQKPSRDICQRGTSLTIQCQVDSQVTMMFWYRQQPGQSLTLIATANQGSEATYESGFVIDKFPISRPNLTFSTLTVSNMSPEDSSIYLCSVERRGYTFGSGTRLTVV.

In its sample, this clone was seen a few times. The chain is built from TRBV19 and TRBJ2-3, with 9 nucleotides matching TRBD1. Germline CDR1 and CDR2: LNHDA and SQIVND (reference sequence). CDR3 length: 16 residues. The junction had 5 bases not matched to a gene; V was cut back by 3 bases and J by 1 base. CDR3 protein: CASSIGTGRGTDTQYF. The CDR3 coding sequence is TGTGCCAGTAGTATCGGGACAGGGAGAGGCACAGATACGCAGTATTTT.

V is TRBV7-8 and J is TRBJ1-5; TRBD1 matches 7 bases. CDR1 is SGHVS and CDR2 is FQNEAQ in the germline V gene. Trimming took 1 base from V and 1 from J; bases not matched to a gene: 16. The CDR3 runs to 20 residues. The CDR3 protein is CASSLVRTGKNKPSNQPQHF. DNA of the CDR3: TGTGCCAGCAGCTTAGTTAGGACAGGAAAAAACAAACCGAGCAATCAGCCCCAGCATTTT.

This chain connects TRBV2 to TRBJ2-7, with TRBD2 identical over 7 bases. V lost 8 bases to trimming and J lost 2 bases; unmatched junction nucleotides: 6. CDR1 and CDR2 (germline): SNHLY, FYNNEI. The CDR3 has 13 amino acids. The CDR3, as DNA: TGTGCCAGCGCGCCTAGCGGCGCCTACGAGCAGTACTTC. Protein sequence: CASAPSGAYEQYF.

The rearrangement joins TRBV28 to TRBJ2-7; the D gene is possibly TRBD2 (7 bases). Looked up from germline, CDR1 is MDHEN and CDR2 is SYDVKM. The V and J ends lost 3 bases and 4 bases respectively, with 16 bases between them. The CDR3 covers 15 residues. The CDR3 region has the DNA TGTGCCAGCAGTTTGTTCGGGGGGCCAAGGTACGAGCAGTACTTC. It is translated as CASSLFGGPRYEQYF.

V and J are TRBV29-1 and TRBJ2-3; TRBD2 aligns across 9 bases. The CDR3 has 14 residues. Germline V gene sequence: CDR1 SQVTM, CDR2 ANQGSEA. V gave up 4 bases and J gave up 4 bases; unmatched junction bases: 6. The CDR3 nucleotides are TGCAGCGTTGTGGCGGGAGGGTCGGCAGATACGCAGTATTTT. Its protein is CSVVAGGSADTQYF.

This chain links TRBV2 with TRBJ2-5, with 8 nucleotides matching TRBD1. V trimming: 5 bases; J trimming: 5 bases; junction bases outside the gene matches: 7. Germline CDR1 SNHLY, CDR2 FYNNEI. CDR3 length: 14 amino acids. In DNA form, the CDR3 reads TGTGCCAGCAGTCCTCCGGACAGGGATGAGACCCAGTACTTC. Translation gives CASSPPDRDETQYF.

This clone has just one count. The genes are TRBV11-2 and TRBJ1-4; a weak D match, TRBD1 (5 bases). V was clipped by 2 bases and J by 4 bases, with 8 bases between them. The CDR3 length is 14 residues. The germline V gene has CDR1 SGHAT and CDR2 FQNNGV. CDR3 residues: CASSLIGVNEKLFF. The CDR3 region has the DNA TGTGCCAGCAGCTTAATAGGGGTTAATGAAAAACTGTTTTTT. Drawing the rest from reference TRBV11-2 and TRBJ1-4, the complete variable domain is EAGVAQSPRYKIIEKRQSVAFWCNPISGHATLYWYQQILGQGPKLLIQFQNNGVVDDSQLPKDRFSAERLKGVDSTLKIQPAKLEDSAVYLCASSLIGVNEKLFFGSGTQLSVL.

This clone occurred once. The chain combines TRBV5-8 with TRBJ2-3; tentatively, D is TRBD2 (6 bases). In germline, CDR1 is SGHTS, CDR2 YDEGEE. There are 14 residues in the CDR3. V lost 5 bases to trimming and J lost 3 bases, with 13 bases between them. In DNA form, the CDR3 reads TGTGCCAGCAGTCGTGATCGGGGGACAGATACGCAGTATTTT. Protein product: CASSRDRGTDTQYF.

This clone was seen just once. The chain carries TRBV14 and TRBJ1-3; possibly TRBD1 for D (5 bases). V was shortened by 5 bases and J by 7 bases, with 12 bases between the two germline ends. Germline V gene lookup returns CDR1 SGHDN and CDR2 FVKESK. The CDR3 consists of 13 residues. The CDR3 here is CASSNPSGNTIYF. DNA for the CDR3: TGTGCCAGCAGCAACCCTTCAGGGAACACCATATATTTT.

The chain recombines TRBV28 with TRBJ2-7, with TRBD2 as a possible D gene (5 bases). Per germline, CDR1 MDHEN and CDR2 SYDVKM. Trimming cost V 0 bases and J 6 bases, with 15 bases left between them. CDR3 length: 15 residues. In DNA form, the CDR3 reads TGTGCCAGCAGTTTATGGGGGTCGAGTGCGGGCGAGCAGTACTTC. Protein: CASSLWGSSAGEQYF.

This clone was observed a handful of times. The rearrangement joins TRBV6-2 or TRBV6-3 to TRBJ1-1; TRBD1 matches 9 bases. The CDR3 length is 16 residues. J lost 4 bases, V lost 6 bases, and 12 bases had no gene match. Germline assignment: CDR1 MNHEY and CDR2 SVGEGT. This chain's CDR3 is CASSPTGGWGSTEAFF. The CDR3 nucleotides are TGTGCCAGCAGCCCTACAGGGGGCTGGGGTAGCACTGAAGCTTTCTTT.

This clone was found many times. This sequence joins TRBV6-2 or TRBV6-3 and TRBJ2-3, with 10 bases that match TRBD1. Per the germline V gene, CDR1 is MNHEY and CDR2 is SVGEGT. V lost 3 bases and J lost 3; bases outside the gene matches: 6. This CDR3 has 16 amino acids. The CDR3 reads CASSYTPGQGTDTQYF. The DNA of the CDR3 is TGTGCCAGCAGTTATACCCCGGGACAGGGGACAGATACGCAGTATTTT.

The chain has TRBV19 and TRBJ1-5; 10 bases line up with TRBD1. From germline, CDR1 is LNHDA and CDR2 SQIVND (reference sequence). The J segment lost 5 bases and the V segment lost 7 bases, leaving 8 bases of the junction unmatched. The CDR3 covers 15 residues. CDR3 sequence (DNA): TGTGCCAGTAAAAAGGACAGGGGGTACGATCAGCCCCAGCATTTT. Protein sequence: CASKKDRGYDQPQHF.

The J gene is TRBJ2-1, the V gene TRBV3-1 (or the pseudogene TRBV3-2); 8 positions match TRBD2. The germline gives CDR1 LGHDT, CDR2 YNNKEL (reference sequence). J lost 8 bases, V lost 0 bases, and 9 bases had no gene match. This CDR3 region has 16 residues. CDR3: CASSQDVERETYEQFF. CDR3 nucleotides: TGTGCCAGCAGCCAAGATGTGGAGCGGGAGACTTATGAGCAGTTCTTC.

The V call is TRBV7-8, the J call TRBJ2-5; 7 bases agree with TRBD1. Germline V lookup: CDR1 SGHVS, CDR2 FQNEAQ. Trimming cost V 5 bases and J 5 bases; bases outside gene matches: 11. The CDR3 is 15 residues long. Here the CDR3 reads CASSERGGLGETQYF. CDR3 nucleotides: TGTGCCAGCAGCGAACGAGGGGGCCTCGGGGAGACCCAGTACTTC.

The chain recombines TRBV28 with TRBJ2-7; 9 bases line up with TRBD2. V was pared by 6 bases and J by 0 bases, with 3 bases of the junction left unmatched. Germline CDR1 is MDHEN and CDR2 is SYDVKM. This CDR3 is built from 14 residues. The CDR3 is CASRSSGTSYEQYF. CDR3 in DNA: TGTGCCAGCAGGTCTAGCGGGACCTCCTACGAGCAGTACTTC.

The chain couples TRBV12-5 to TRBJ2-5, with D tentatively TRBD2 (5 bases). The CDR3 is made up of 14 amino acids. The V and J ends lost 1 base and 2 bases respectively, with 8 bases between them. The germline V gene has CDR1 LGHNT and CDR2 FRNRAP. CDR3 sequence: CASGLGGLQETQYF. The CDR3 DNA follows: TGTGCTAGTGGTTTGGGAGGACTGCAAGAGACCCAGTACTTC.

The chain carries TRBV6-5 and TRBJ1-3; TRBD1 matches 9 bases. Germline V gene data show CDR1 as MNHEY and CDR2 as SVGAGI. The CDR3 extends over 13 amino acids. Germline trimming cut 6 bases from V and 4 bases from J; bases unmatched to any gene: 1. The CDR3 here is CASRDRGGNTIYF. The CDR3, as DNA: TGTGCCAGCAGGGACAGGGGAGGAAACACCATATATTTT.

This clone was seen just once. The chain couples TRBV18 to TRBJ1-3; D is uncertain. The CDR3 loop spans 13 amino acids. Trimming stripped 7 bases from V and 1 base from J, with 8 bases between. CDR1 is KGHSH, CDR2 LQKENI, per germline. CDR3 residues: CASFTGSGNTIYF. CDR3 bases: TGTGCCAGCTTCACGGGTTCTGGAAACACCATATATTTT.

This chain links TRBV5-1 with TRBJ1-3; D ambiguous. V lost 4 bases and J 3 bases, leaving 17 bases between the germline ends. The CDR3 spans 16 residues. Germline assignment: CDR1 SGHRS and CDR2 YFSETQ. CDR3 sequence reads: CASSPRRRGGGNTIYF. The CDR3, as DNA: TGCGCCAGCAGCCCGAGGCGTCGGGGAGGTGGAAACACCATATATTTT.

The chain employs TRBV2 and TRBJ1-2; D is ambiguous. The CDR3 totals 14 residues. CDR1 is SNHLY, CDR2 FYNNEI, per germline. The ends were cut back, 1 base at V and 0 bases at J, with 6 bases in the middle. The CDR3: CASSEDPTNYGYTF. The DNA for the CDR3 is TGTGCCAGCAGTGAAGATCCCACTAACTATGGCTACACCTTC.

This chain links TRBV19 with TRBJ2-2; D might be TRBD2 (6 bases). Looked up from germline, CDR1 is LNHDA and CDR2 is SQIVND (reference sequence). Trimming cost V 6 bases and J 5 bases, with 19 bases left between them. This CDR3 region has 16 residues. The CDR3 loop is CASRVSRRGDTGELFF. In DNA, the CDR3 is TGTGCCAGTAGAGTCTCGCGGAGGGGCGATACCGGGGAGCTGTTTTTT.

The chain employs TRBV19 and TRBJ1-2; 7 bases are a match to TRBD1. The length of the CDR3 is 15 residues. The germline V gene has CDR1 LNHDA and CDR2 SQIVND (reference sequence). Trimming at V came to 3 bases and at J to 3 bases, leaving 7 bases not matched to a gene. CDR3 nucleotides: TGTGCCAGTAGTATCGAGGGGGCGCGTCACTATGGCTACACCTTC. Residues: CASSIEGARHYGYTF. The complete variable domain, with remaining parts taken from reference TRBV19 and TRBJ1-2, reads DGGITQSPKYLFRKEGQNVTLSCEQNLNHDAMYWYRQDPGQGLRLIYYSQIVNDFQKGDIAEGYSVSREKKESFPLTVTSAQKNPTAFYLCASSIEGARHYGYTFGSGTRLTVV.

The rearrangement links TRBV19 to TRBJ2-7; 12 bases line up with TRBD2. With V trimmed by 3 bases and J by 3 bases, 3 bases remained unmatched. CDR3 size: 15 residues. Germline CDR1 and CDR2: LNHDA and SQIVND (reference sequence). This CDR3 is CASSIRTSGNYEQYF. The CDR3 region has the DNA TGTGCCAGTAGTATCCGGACTAGCGGGAACTACGAGCAGTACTTC.

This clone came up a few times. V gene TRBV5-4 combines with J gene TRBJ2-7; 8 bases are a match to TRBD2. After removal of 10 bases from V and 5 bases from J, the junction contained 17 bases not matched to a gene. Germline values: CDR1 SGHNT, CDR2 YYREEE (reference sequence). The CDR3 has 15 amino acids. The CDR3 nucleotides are TGTGCCGTAAAAGGGTTCAGCGGGAGTGTCCACGAGCAGTACTTC. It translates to CAVKGFSGSVHEQYF.

CDR3 nucleotide sequence: TGTGCCAGCAGCTTAGGGCCTAGCGTAGACTACGAGCAGTACTTC. This translates into CASSLGPSVDYEQYF. The chain joins TRBV7-6 to TRBJ2-7; the D gene is possibly TRBD2 (6 bases). V lost 1 base to trimming and J lost 3 bases, with 13 bases between them. CDR3 length: 15 amino acids. Per the germline V gene, CDR1 is SGHVS and CDR2 is FNYEAQ.

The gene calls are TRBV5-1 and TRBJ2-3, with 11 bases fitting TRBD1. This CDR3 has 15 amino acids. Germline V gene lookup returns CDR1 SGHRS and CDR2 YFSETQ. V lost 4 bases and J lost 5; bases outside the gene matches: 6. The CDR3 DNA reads TGCGCCAGCAGCCCTCCGGGACAGGGGGGAGATACGCAGTATTTT. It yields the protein CASSPPGQGGDTQYF.

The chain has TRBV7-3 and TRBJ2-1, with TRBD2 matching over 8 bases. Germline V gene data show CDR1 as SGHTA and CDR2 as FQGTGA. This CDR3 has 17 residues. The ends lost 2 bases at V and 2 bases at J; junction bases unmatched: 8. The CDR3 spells CASSLARTSGPYNEQFF. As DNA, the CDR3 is TGTGCCAGCAGCTTAGCCCGAACTAGCGGACCCTACAATGAGCAGTTCTTC.

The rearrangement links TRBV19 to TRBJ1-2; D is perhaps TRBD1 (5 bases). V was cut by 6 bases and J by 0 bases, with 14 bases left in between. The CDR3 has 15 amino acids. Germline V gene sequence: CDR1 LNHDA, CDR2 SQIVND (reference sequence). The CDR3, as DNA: TGTGCCAGTAGCACAAACAGGATAGCTAACTATGGCTACACCTTC. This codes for CASSTNRIANYGYTF.